This passage covers 28 T cell receptor beta chains from one sample sequenced in a study of CD8+ T cells in alopecia areata (dated by TCRdb to the late 2010s). Receptor amplification or capture employed the immunoSEQ multiplex PCR assay. RNA was extracted from all samples and reverse transcribed into cDNA as template for TCR sequencing. TCRdb re-hosts the immuneACCESS table, in-frame sequences only. Its copies lack some clones; in the studies checked, an unresolved V gene accounts for under half of them, and the cause for the rest is not known. The sample table records 200,000 or so clones; around two fifths of these occur just once. The ten largest clones take up about 0.48% of the sample. The intended sense of this specimen's treatment or condition label: oral pan-JAK inhibitor, 5-10 mg twice daily. Sequencing was performed on CD4+ T cells sorted from blood, taken at approximately week 34, from a patient treated with tofacitinib. These receptors were collected from a human donor with alopecia areata.

V and J are TRBV11-2 and TRBJ2-4; 10 bases agree with TRBD2. Germline values: CDR1 SGHAT, CDR2 FQNNGV. Trimming took 1 base from V and 2 from J; bases not matched to a gene: 5. CDR3 length: 17 residues. CDR3 protein: CASSLGGLAASKNIQYF. The CDR3 DNA reads TGTGCCAGCAGCTTAGGCGGACTAGCGGCCTCCAAAAACATTCAGTACTTC.

The chain uses TRBV18 and TRBJ2-7, with D perhaps matching TRBD1 (6 bases). This CDR3 comprises 17 residues. With 3 bases removed from V and 0 bases from J, the gap between germline ends came to 18 bases. Germline CDR1 reads KGHSH; CDR2 reads LQKENI. The CDR3 region has the DNA TGTGCCAGCTCACCGCCTCTACAGGGCCCTAGCTCCTACGAGCAGTACTTC. Translating it yields CASSPPLQGPSSYEQYF.

This clone was seen a handful of times. The chain is built from TRBV5-1 and TRBJ1-1, with a tentative D call TRBD1 (6 bases). CDR3 length: 13 residues. Deletions cut 4 bases from V and 4 bases from J, with 11 bases between. From germline, CDR1 is SGHRS and CDR2 YFSETQ. The CDR3 sequence is CASSVDRITEAFF. DNA for the CDR3: TGCGCCAGCAGCGTTGACAGGATCACTGAAGCTTTCTTT. The full variable domain, with the rest looked up from reference TRBV5-1 and TRBJ1-1, is KAGVTQTPRYLIKTRGQQVTLSCSPISGHRSVSWYQQTPGQGLQFLFEYFSETQRNKGNFPGRFSGRQFSNSRSEMNVSTLELGDSALYLCASSVDRITEAFFGQGTRLTVV.

This clone has just a few counts. This sequence joins TRBV14 and TRBJ1-2, with D possibly being TRBD1 (5 bases). The CDR3 is made up of 13 amino acids. V was pared by 4 bases and J by 8 bases, with 14 bases between. Germline assignment: CDR1 SGHDN and CDR2 FVKESK. CDR3 amino acids: CASSPRDAIGYTF. CDR3 in DNA: TGTGCCAGCAGCCCCCGGGACGCTATCGGCTACACCTTC.

The sample holds a few counts of this clone. The rearrangement uses TRBV18 and TRBJ1-4; D is possibly TRBD1 (5 bases). Trimming shortened V by 2 bases and J by 2 bases, and 15 bases separated the two germline ends. CDR1 and CDR2 (germline): KGHSH, LQKENI. The CDR3 length is 17 residues. CDR3 coding DNA: TGTGCCAGCTCACCAATAAGACAGACGGCGACTAATGAAAAACTGTTTTTT. It codes for CASSPIRQTATNEKLFF.

This chain's CDR3 is CSVERVLNTEAFF. The CDR3 DNA is TGCAGCGTTGAAAGGGTGCTGAACACTGAAGCTTTCTTT. The chain combines TRBV29-1 with TRBJ1-1, with D unresolved. There are 13 residues in the CDR3. The ends were cut back, 2 bases at V and 0 bases at J, with 7 bases in the middle. Germline CDR1 reads SQVTM; CDR2 reads ANQGSEA. The whole variable domain, remainder taken from reference TRBV29-1 and TRBJ1-1, is SAVISQKPSRDICQRGTSLTIQCQVDSQVTMMFWYRQQPGQSLTLIATANQGSEATYESGFVIDKFPISRPNLTFSTLTVSNMSPEDSSIYLCSVERVLNTEAFFGQGTRLTVV.

This clone occurred a few times. This sequence joins TRBV11-2 and TRBJ2-3; 10 bases fit TRBD1. Germline loops: CDR1 SGHAT, CDR2 FQNNGV. V dropped 3 bases and J dropped 4; count of bases not matched to a gene: 4. The CDR3 is made up of 15 amino acids. The DNA of the CDR3 is TGTGCCAGCAGCTTTGGACAGGGGGTTTCAGATACGCAGTATTTT. Protein: CASSFGQGVSDTQYF. Looking up the rest from reference TRBV11-2 and TRBJ2-3 gives the full variable domain: EAGVAQSPRYKIIEKRQSVAFWCNPISGHATLYWYQQILGQGPKLLIQFQNNGVVDDSQLPKDRFSAERLKGVDSTLKIQPAKLEDSAVYLCASSFGQGVSDTQYFGPGTRLTVL.

This chain uses TRBV6-5 with TRBJ2-1, with 10 bases lining up with TRBD1. Trimming cost V 0 bases and J 4 bases; bases outside gene matches: 3. The germline CDR1 and CDR2 sequences are MNHEY and SVGAGI. The CDR3 sequence is 16 residues long. The CDR3 coding sequence is TGTGCCAGCAGTTACTCCCGGGACAGGGGATACAATGAGCAGTTCTTC. Translating it yields CASSYSRDRGYNEQFF.

This clone was seen just once. J is TRBJ1-1 and V is TRBV6-5; D call uncertain. The CDR3 length is 15 residues. Deletions cut 3 bases from V and 3 bases from J, with 14 bases between. CDR1 is MNHEY and CDR2 is SVGAGI in the germline V gene. This CDR3 reads CASSYWANSDTEAFF. CDR3 in DNA: TGTGCCAGCAGTTATTGGGCCAATTCGGACACTGAAGCTTTCTTT.

With respect to this clone: This sample also contains other DNA sequences that code for the same CDR3. The gene calls are TRBV5-1 and TRBJ2-3; D unclear. The CDR3 loop spans 13 amino acids. V was cut by 0 bases and J by 1 base, with 3 bases left in between. Germline V gene sequence: CDR1 SGHRS, CDR2 YFSETQ. Written as DNA, the CDR3 is TGCGCCAGCAGCTTGGACGGCACAGATACGCAGTATTTT. Translation gives CASSLDGTDTQYF.

The sample holds a few counts of this clone. This chain uses TRBV6-5 with TRBJ1-2, with 7 nucleotides matching TRBD1. CDR1 is MNHEY and CDR2 is SVGAGI in the germline V gene. The J segment lost 8 bases and the V segment lost 6 bases, leaving 6 bases of the junction unmatched. The CDR3 is made up of 12 amino acids. CDR3 region: CASRPQGGGYTF. The CDR3 nucleotides read TGTGCCAGCAGGCCTCAGGGGGGCGGCTACACCTTC.

This chain connects TRBV6-5 to TRBJ2-7; D ambiguous. Trimming took off 6 bases at V and 0 bases at J, with 12 bases between the two ends. This CDR3 is 14 amino acids long. The germline V gene encodes CDR1 MNHEY and CDR2 SVGAGI. The CDR3 region has the DNA TGTGCCAGCAGCCCGACCCGGAACTCCTACGAGCAGTACTTC. It yields the protein CASSPTRNSYEQYF.

This clone came up a few times. The chain has TRBV6-6 and TRBJ2-3; TRBD2 is a possible D gene (5 bases). V was cut by 6 bases and J by 5 bases, with 18 bases left in between. The CDR3 is 15 residues long. Looked up from germline, CDR1 is MNHNY and CDR2 is SVGAGI (reference sequence). The CDR3 here is CASSALHRAGDTQYF. CDR3 in DNA: TGTGCCAGCAGCGCCCTTCACCGGGCGGGAGATACGCAGTATTTT.

This chain uses TRBV7-9 with TRBJ1-6; D is possibly TRBD1 (5 bases). This CDR3 is built from 14 residues. V dropped 4 bases and J dropped 4 bases, with 8 bases sitting between them. In germline, CDR1 is SEHNR, CDR2 FQNEAQ (reference sequence). CDR3 loop: CASSSGRYNSPLHF. The CDR3 bases are TGTGCCAGCAGCTCGGGACGGTATAATTCACCCCTCCACTTT. The complete variable domain, with remaining parts taken from reference TRBV7-9 and TRBJ1-6, reads DTGVSQNPRHKITKRGQNVTFRCDPISEHNRLYWYRQTLGQGPEFLTYFQNEAQLEKSRLLSDRFSAERPKGSFSTLEIQRTEQGDSAMYLCASSSGRYNSPLHFGNGTRLTVT.

The chain employs TRBV27 and TRBJ1-5; TRBD1 might be the D (6 bases). CDR3 size: 13 residues. CDR1 is MNHEY, CDR2 SMNVEV, per germline (reference sequence). V dropped 8 bases and J dropped 1 base, with 9 bases sitting between them. CDR3: CASGTISNQPQHF. The CDR3 DNA reads as TGTGCCAGCGGGACAATAAGCAATCAGCCCCAGCATTTT.

The chain employs TRBV29-1 and TRBJ1-2, with 7 bases fitting TRBD1. CDR1 is SQVTM, CDR2 ANQGSEA, per germline. The CDR3 spans 18 residues. Trimming cost V 6 bases and J 7 bases; bases outside gene matches: 26. In DNA, the CDR3 is TGCAGCGTCCGTCAGGGGCACTACGCAGGGGGTCGACGGTCTGGCTACACCTTC. It yields the protein CSVRQGHYAGGRRSGYTF.

The J gene is TRBJ1-6, the V gene TRBV7-3; tentatively, D is TRBD1 (5 bases). The CDR3 covers 18 residues. V was clipped by 2 bases and J by 0 bases, with 14 bases between them. CDR1 and CDR2 from the germline V gene are SGHTA and FQGTGA. The CDR3 DNA reads TGTGCCAGCAGCTTACAGGGACCTGGGAGCTCCTATAATTCACCCCTCCACTTT. It translates to CASSLQGPGSSYNSPLHF.

The V call is TRBV9, the J call TRBJ1-4; maybe TRBD1 (5 bases). The ends were cut back, 2 bases at V and 5 bases at J, with 13 bases in the middle. The CDR3 consists of 15 residues. Germline V gives CDR1 SGDLS, CDR2 YYNGEE. The CDR3 spells CASSVSTEGNEKLFF. The CDR3 nucleotides are TGTGCCAGCAGCGTGTCGACAGAGGGGAATGAAAAACTGTTTTTT.

The chain carries TRBV7-9 and TRBJ2-3; D unclear. Germline V gene sequence: CDR1 SEHNR, CDR2 FQNEAQ (reference sequence). V lost 7 bases and J 1 base, leaving 3 bases between the germline ends. The CDR3 is made up of 11 amino acids. The CDR3 bases are TGTGCCAGCACCCGCACAGATACGCAGTATTTT. This gives the protein CASTRTDTQYF.

This clone came up a few times. The chain employs TRBV18 and TRBJ1-1; possible D gene TRBD1, 5 bases. The ends were cut back, 7 bases at V and 4 bases at J, with 13 bases in the middle. The CDR3 sequence is 13 residues long. Germline V gene data show CDR1 as KGHSH and CDR2 as LQKENI. The CDR3: CASLGSGTTEAFF. The CDR3 DNA reads TGTGCCAGCTTAGGGTCCGGGACCACTGAAGCTTTCTTT.

This clone was recorded a few times. This rearrangement joins TRBV11-2 to TRBJ2-7; D call uncertain. V was trimmed by 5 bases and J by 7 bases, leaving 15 bases between them. Germline V gene data show CDR1 as SGHAT and CDR2 as FQNNGV. There are 13 residues in the CDR3. This chain's CDR3 is CASSPLGFEEQYF. CDR3 sequence (DNA): TGTGCCAGCAGCCCCTTGGGGTTCGAGGAGCAGTACTTC.

V gene TRBV7-2 combines with J gene TRBJ2-3; D possibly corresponds to TRBD1 (5 bases). Germline V CDR1 and CDR2: SGHTA, FQGNSA. CDR3 size: 15 residues. The V end lost 1 base, the J end lost 0 bases, and 8 bases lay between the germline ends. The CDR3 DNA follows: TGTGCCAGCAGCTTAGGCCAGGGTAGCACAGATACGCAGTATTTT. Encoded protein: CASSLGQGSTDTQYF.

This clone was seen a handful of times. The chain uses TRBV9 and TRBJ2-1, with 9 nucleotides matching TRBD1. The length of the CDR3 is 16 residues. Germline V gene lookup returns CDR1 SGDLS and CDR2 YYNGEE. The V segment lost 3 bases and the J segment 9 bases; nucleotides outside the gene matches: 13. CDR3 in amino acids: CASSASGTGSFGEQFF. DNA for the CDR3: TGTGCCAGCAGCGCCTCCGGGACAGGGTCGTTCGGTGAGCAGTTCTTC.

This clone was seen more than once but under ten times. V gene TRBV11-2 combines with J gene TRBJ1-2; TRBD1 matches at 7 bases. Germline CDR1 and CDR2: SGHAT and FQNNGV. This CDR3 comprises 13 residues. With V trimmed by 5 bases and J by 8 bases, 8 bases remained unmatched. The chain's CDR3 is CASSAAVQGGYTF. CDR3 coding DNA: TGTGCCAGCAGCGCAGCCGTACAGGGGGGCTACACCTTC.

V is TRBV6-6 and J is TRBJ1-5; D possibly corresponds to TRBD1 (5 bases). V dropped 7 bases and J dropped 7 bases, with 14 bases sitting between them. The CDR3 is made up of 13 amino acids. CDR1 and CDR2 from the germline V gene are MNHNY and SVGAGI (reference sequence). The CDR3 DNA reads TGTGCCAGCATTCTAGGGGTAGGGCAGCCCCAGCATTTT. Translated: CASILGVGQPQHF.

V is TRBV6-5 and J is TRBJ2-3; 10 bases line up with TRBD1. CDR1 is MNHEY, CDR2 SVGAGI, per germline. The V and J ends lost 6 bases and 9 bases, in that order; junction bases with no gene match: 3. The CDR3 spans 12 residues. The CDR3 region is CASRPTGGTQYF. The CDR3, as DNA: TGTGCCAGCAGACCGACAGGGGGCACGCAGTATTTT.

This sequence joins TRBV7-6 and TRBJ2-1, with TRBD1 matching over 8 bases. CDR3 length: 20 residues. Germline V gene sequence: CDR1 SGHVS, CDR2 FNYEAQ. The ends lost 0 bases at V and 0 bases at J; junction bases unmatched: 13. The CDR3, as DNA: TGTGCCAGCAGCTTAGCGCTTACCAGGGGGCCTGCGAGCTCCTACAATGAGCAGTTCTTC. Translating gives CASSLALTRGPASSYNEQFF.

The gene calls are TRBV19 and TRBJ2-7; D might be TRBD2 (5 bases). The V end lost 0 bases, the J end lost 6 bases, and 15 bases lay between the germline ends. The CDR3 is 15 residues long. In germline, CDR1 is LNHDA, CDR2 SQIVND (reference sequence). CDR3: CASSIDLRGAGEQYF. The CDR3 region has the DNA TGTGCCAGTAGTATAGACCTTCGTGGTGCGGGCGAGCAGTACTTC.